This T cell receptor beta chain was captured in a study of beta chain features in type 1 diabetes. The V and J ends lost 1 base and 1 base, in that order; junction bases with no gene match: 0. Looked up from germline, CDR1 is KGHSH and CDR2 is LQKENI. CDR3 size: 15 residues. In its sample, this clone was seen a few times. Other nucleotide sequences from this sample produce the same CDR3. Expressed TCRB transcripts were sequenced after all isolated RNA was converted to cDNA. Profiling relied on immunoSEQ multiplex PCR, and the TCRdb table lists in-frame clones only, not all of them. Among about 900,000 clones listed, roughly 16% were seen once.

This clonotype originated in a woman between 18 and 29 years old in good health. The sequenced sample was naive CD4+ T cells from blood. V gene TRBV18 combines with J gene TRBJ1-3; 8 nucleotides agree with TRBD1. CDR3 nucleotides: TGTGCCAGCTCACCACGGACAGGGTCTGGAAACACCATATATTTT. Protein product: CASSPRTGSGNTIYF.